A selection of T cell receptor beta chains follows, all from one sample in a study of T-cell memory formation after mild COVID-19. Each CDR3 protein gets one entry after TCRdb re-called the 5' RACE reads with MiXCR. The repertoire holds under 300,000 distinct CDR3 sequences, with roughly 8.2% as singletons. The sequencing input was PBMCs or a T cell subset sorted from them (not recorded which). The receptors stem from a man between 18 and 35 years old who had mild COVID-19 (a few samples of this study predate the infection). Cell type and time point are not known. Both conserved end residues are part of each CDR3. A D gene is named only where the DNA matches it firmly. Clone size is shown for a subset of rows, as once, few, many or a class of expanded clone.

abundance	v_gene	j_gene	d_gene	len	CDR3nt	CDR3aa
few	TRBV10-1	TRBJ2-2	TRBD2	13	TGCGCCAGCGCCGGGACTAACCTCGGGGAGCTGTTTTTT	CASAGTNLGELFF
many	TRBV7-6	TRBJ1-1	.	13	TGTGCCAGCAGCTTACGGACAAACACTGAAGCTTTCTTT	CASSLRTNTEAFF
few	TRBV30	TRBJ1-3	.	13	TGTGCCTGGAGTCTCTTGGCCGGGAACACCATATATTTT	CAWSLLAGNTIYF
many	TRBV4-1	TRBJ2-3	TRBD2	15	TGCGCCAGCAGCGGGAGCGGGGGGCGCACAGATACGCAGTATTTT	CASSGSGGRTDTQYF
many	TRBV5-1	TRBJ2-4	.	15	TGCGCCAGCAGCTTCAGTCCTACAGCCAAAAACATTCAGTACTTC	CASSFSPTAKNIQYF
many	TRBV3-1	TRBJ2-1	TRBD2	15	TGTGCCAGCAGCCACCCTGGGGGACTAGCAAATGAGCAGTTCTTC	CASSHPGGLANEQFF
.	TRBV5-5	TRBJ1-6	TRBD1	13	TGTGCCAGCACCTGGGACAGTGGCTCACCCCTCCACTTT	CASTWDSGSPLHF
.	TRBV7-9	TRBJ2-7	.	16	TGTGCCAGCAGCTTACGATTGGGCGGTGATACCTACGAGCAGTACTTC	CASSLRLGGDTYEQYF
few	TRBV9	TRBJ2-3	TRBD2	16	TGTGCCAGCAGCCCGACTAGCGGGGGGCCCGGTAATACGCAGTATTTT	CASSPTSGGPGNTQYF
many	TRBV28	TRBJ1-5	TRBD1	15	TGTGCCAGCAGTTCCTTGACAGGGGGAAAGCAGCCCCAGCATTTT	CASSSLTGGKQPQHF
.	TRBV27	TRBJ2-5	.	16	TGTGCCAGCAGTCGTTTGAGGGGGTTATCCCAAGAGACCCAGTACTTC	CASSRLRGLSQETQYF
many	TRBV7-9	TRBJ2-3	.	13	TGTGCCAGCAGCTTAGGGCGCACAGATACGCAGTATTTT	CASSLGRTDTQYF
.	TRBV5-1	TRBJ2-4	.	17	TGCGCCAGCAGCTTGGATGTGGGGGGCGCAGCGGAAAACATTCAGTACTTC	CASSLDVGGAAENIQYF
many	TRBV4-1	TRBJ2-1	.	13	TGCGCCAGCAGCCGCGGCCTATACAATGAGCAGTTCTTC	CASSRGLYNEQFF
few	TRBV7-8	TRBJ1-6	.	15	TGTGCCAGCAGCACTTCACAGGGCTATAATTCACCCCTCCACTTT	CASSTSQGYNSPLHF
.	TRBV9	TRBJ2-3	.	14	TGTGCCAGCAGCGTAGCAGGGGGACTAAGTACGCAGTATTTT	CASSVAGGLSTQYF
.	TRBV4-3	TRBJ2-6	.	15	TGCGCCAGCAGCCAAGAGCGAGTAGGGGCCAACGTCCTGACTTTC	CASSQERVGANVLTF
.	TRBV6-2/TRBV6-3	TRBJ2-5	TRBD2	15	TGTGCCAGCAGCCTCTCCGGGGGGGCCCAAGAGACCCAGTACTTC	CASSLSGGAQETQYF
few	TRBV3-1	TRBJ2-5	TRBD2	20	TGTGCCAGCAGCCAAGGAACTAGCGGGGATTGGTTTACGGCCCAAGAGACCCAGTACTTC	CASSQGTSGDWFTAQETQYF
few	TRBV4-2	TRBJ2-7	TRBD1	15	TGTGCCAGCAGCCATGAGACAGGGCCGTCCTACGAGCAGTACTTC	CASSHETGPSYEQYF
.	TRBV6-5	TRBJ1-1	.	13	TGTGCCAGCAGTTACTCACAGAACACTGAAGCTTTCTTT	CASSYSQNTEAFF
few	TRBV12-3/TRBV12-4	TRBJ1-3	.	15	TGTGCCAGCATTTGGGGCTCCGGCTCTGGAAACACCATATATTTT	CASIWGSGSGNTIYF
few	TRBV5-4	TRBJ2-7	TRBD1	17	TGTGCCAGCAGCCTGGACAGGGAAGGTCACTGGGCCTACGAGCAGTACTTC	CASSLDREGHWAYEQYF
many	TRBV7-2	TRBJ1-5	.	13	TGTGCCAGCAGCAGGGTTCACAATCAGCCCCAGCATTTT	CASSRVHNQPQHF
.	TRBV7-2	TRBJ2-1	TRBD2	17	TGTGCCAGCAGCTTCTCCGGGACTAGCGGGGGGGCCGAGATTCAGTTCTTC	CASSFSGTSGGAEIQFF
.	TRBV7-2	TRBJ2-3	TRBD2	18	TGTGCCAGCAGCTTAGTTGCCGGGACTAGCGGGGCCCCAGATACGCAGTATTTT	CASSLVAGTSGAPDTQYF
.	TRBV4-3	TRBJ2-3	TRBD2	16	TGCGCCAGCAGCCAAGGACTAGCGGGGGGGCCAGATACGCAGTATTTT	CASSQGLAGGPDTQYF
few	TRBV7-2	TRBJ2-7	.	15	TGTGCCAGCAGCCAGGGACACTCGAGCTCCTACGAGCAGTACTTC	CASSQGHSSSYEQYF
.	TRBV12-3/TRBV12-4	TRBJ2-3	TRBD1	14	TGTGCCAGCAGTCCTCGGACAGGGCTCGATACGCAGTATTTT	CASSPRTGLDTQYF
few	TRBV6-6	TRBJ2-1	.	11	TGTGCCAGCAGTTACAGGGGTTTGGCGTTCTTC	CASSYRGLAFF
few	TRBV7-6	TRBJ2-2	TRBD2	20	TGTGCCAGCAGTCTCCCGAGAAACATGGCGGGGGGCACGAACACCGGGGAGCTGTTTTTT	CASSLPRNMAGGTNTGELFF
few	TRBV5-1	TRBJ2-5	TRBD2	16	TGCGCCAGCAGCTTGACTAGCGGGGCGAATAGAGGGACCCAGTACTTC	CASSLTSGANRGTQYF
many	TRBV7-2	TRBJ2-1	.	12	TGTGCCAGCAGCTTATCCAGGGTGAAGCAGTTCTTC	CASSLSRVKQFF
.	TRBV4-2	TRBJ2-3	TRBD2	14	TGTGCCAGCAGCCAAGAAAGGACGGGGGGTACGCAGTATTTT	CASSQERTGGTQYF
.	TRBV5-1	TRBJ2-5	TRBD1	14	TGCGCCAGCAGCGTGGGACAGGACCATGAGACCCAGTACTTC	CASSVGQDHETQYF
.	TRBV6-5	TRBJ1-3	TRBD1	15	TGTGCCAGCAGATCCCGGGACAGCTCTGGAAACACCATATATTTT	CASRSRDSSGNTIYF
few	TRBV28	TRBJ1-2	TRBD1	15	TGTGCCAGCAGTCCCGGGACAGGGGGCTTCTATGGCTACACCTTC	CASSPGTGGFYGYTF
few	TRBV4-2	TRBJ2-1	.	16	TGTGCCAGCAGCCAAGACGGGCTAGCGACCTACAATGAGCAGTTCTTC	CASSQDGLATYNEQFF
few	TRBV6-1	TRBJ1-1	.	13	TGTGCCAGCAGTGAACAGGCAAACACTGAAGCTTTCTTT	CASSEQANTEAFF
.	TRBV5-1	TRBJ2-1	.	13	TGCGCCAGCAGGCATTTACAGGGAAATGAGCAGTTCTTC	CASRHLQGNEQFF
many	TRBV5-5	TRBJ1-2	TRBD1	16	TGTGCCAGCAGCGAAAAGGGACAGGTCTCTAACTATGGCTACACCTTC	CASSEKGQVSNYGYTF
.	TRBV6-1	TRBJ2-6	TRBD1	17	TGTGCCAGCAGTGAATGGGACAGTTGGTCTGGGGCCAACGTCCTGACTTTC	CASSEWDSWSGANVLTF
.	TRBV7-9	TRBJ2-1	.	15	TGTGCCAGCAGCCCTAGTCCTAGCTCCTACAATGAGCAGTTCTTC	CASSPSPSSYNEQFF
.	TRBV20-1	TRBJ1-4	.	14	TGCAGTGCACTACACACAGGGTCGGAAGAAAAACTGTTTTTT	CSALHTGSEEKLFF
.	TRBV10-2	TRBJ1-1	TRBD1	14	TGCGCCAGCAGGCCTCAGGGGGGTTACACTGAAGCTTTCTTT	CASRPQGGYTEAFF
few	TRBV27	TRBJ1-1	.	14	TGTGCCAGCAGTAAAGGAGACAGGAACACTGAAGCTTTCTTT	CASSKGDRNTEAFF
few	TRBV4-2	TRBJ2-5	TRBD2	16	TGTGCCAGCAGCCGTGGGACTAGCGGGTACCAAGAGACCCAGTACTTC	CASSRGTSGYQETQYF
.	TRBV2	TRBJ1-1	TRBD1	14	TGTGCCAGCATTCCGGGACAGATGAACACTGAAGCTTTCTTT	CASIPGQMNTEAFF
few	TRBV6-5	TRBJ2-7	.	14	TGTGCCAGCAGTTACTCGGGGGCCACTTACGAGCAGTACTTC	CASSYSGATYEQYF
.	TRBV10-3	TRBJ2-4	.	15	TGTGCCATTCGAGAGGGGGGGTTAGCCAAAAACATTCAGTACTTC	CAIREGGLAKNIQYF
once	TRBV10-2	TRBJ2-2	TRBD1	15	TGCGCCAGCAGTGTGACAGGGGGTTACACCGGGGAGCTGTTTTTT	CASSVTGGYTGELFF
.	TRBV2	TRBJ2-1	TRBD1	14	TGTGCCAGCAGGGGGACAGGTCTGGCCAATGAGCAGTTCTTC	CASRGTGLANEQFF
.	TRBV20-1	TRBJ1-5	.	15	TGCAGTGCGGTCTGGTACGGACGCTTGGATCAGCCCCAGCATTTT	CSAVWYGRLDQPQHF
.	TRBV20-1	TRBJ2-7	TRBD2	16	TGCAGTGCTAGAGATGCGGGGGGTCCCCCTAACTACGAGCAGTACTTC	CSARDAGGPPNYEQYF
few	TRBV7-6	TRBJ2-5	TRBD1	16	TGTGCCAGCAGCCTAACGGAGGACAGGTACCAAGAGACCCAGTACTTC	CASSLTEDRYQETQYF
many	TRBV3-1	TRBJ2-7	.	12	TGTGCCAGCAGCCAAGGGGGCTACGAGCAGTACTTC	CASSQGGYEQYF
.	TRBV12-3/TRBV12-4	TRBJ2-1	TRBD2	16	TGTGCCAGCAGTTTCCCCAGCGGGGGGGGCCGGAGTGAGCAGTTCTTC	CASSFPSGGGRSEQFF